The text below deals with one T cell receptor (beta chain). The clone's antigen remains unknown. Base qualities are not provided; no much larger clone lies one nucleotide away. These data are taken from a study of OX40 agonist ivuxolimab in advanced cancers. With respect to the entire study: Ivuxolimab was an agonistic, fully human IgG2 monoclonal antibody directed against OX40 (CD134), a costimulatory receptor. Intravenous ivuxolimab was administered to patients every 2 weeks at six dose levels: 0.01, 0.1, 0.3, 1.5, 3 and 10 mg/kg. Of the 50 to 55 patients in dose escalation, about 19 had hepatocellular carcinoma, some 15 had melanoma, 9 had renal cell carcinoma and 9 had head and neck cancer. The dose-escalation cohort was 80% to 90% male with a mean age of roughly 62 years, ranging from roughly 20 to 80. Prior anti-PD-1, anti-PD-L1 or anti-CTLA-4 therapy was permitted, and about 40% of dose-escalation patients had received checkpoint inhibitors. Partial responses occurred in three dose-escalation patients: two with cutaneous melanoma and one with hepatocellular carcinoma. The point of sequencing TCRbeta in the periphery was to test whether ivuxolimab changed TCR sequence diversity and drove clonal T-cell expansion. The paper covers the monotherapy dose-escalation part of the phase I ivuxolimab trial, which included N of about 56 patients.

V drops 2 bases and J drops 3 bases, leaving 11 bases in between. From cysteine to phenylalanine, the CDR3 is 16 amino acids long. Of the read, only the CDR3 DNA is kept; its 48 bases are in frame from base 1. The germline V gene specifies MNHNS as CDR1 and SASEGT as CDR2. For sequencing of the TCRbeta CDR3 region, genomic DNA was extracted from the sorted cells. The immunoSEQ Assay was used to sequence the TCRbeta CDR3 regions. The table comes from immuneACCESS by way of TCRdb, which keeps in-frame sequences with V and J called. Part of the clones is missing from these tables; in studies checked, under half for an unresolved V gene and the rest for unknown reasons. The sample table holds roughly 71,000 clones, of which 85% were seen once. Approximately 0.78% of the sample lies in the top ten. Patients with a history of autoimmune disease or receiving systemic immunosuppression were excluded from the trial. Peripheral blood for TCR sequencing was collected from all dose cohorts at baseline, on cycle 4 day 1, and on cycle 7 day 1. The samples were drawn from a first-in-human, open-label, multicenter phase I dose-escalation trial of ivuxolimab. Adults with locally advanced or metastatic melanoma, renal cell carcinoma, hepatocellular carcinoma or head and neck squamous cell carcinoma were enrolled in the trial. Before TCR sequencing, CD4+ T cells and CD8+ T cells from peripheral blood were sorted into separate populations.

Results the study describes overall, beyond this receptor: On average, CD8+ T cells showed more expanded clones than CD4+ T cells after ivuxolimab. The antigen specificity of the clonally expanded peripheral T cells was not determined. At doses from 0.1 to 3.0 mg/kg, clonal expansion was seen in both CD4+ and CD8+ blood T cells between baseline and week 6. Low levels of normalized T-cell clonal expansion were also seen in some patients who did not respond. In the 0.1-3.0 mg/kg groups, partial responders were among the patients with the lowest normalized peripheral clonal expansion, particularly in CD8+ T cells.

This receptor was identified in an adult with an advanced solid tumor such as melanoma, head and neck, liver or kidney cancer. Source: CD4+ or CD8+ T cells sorted from blood, taken in a trial of the OX40 agonist ivuxolimab. The rearrangement joined TRBV6-1 to TRBJ1-6; a tentative D match to TRBD1 spans 6 bases. The nucleotide sequence reads as follows: TGTGCCAGCAGTGAACAACAGGGCTTCTATAATTCACCCCTCCACTTT. Translated, this is CASSEQQGFYNSPLHF.